This T cell receptor (beta chain) was recovered during a study of beta chain features in type 1 diabetes. Study-level results: Across all four CD4+ subsets, people with type 1 diabetes showed modestly shorter TCRB CDR3s.

Of the isolated RNA, all was reverse transcribed, and so the sequenced material was expressed TCRB transcripts. Some clones are missing from TCRdb's copy, which holds only in-frame ones; the method was immunoSEQ multiplex PCR. The repertoire holds 130,000 to 150,000 clones, with about 12% as singletons. This clone has a handful of counts. The antigen is undetermined. The CDR3 contains 12 residues. With V trimmed by 4 bases and J by 8 bases, 3 bases remained unmatched. From germline, CDR1 is SGHRS and CDR2 YFSETQ. Input material: central memory CD4+ T cells from blood. The chain couples TRBV5-1 to TRBJ1-1; 9 bases align to TRBD1. This TCR came from a man in his late teens or twenties with type 1 diabetes. CDR3 sequence reads: CASSIGQGEAFF. The CDR3 DNA is TGCGCCAGCAGCATTGGACAGGGGGAAGCTTTCTTT. The whole variable domain, filled in from reference TRBV5-1 and TRBJ1-1, reads KAGVTQTPRYLIKTRGQQVTLSCSPISGHRSVSWYQQTPGQGLQFLFEYFSETQRNKGNFPGRFSGRQFSNSRSEMNVSTLELGDSALYLCASSIGQGEAFFGQGTRLTVV.